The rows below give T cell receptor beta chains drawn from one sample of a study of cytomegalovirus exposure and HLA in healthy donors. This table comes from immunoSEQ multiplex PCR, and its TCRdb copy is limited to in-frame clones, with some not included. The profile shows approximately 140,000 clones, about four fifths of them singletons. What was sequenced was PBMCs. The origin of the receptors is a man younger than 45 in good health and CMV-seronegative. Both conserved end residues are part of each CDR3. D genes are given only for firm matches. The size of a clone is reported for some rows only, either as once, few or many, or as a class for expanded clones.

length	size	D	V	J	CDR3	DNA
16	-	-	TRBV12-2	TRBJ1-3	CASRLTDRSSGNTIYF	TGTGCAAGTCGCTTAACTGACAGGAGCTCTGGAAACACCATATATTTT
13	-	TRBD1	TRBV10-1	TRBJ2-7	CASRDSGQGQQYF	TGCGCCAGCAGAGACTCGGGACAGGGACAGCAGTACTTC
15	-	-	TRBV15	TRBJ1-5	CATSGDERGNQPQHF	TGTGCCACCAGCGGGGATGAGAGGGGGAATCAGCCCCAGCATTTT
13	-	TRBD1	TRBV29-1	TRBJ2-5	CSVEDRGQETQYF	TGCAGCGTCGAAGACAGGGGGCAAGAGACCCAGTACTTC
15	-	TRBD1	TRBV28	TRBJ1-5	CASSFKDRTYQPQHF	TGTGCCAGCAGTTTTAAGGACAGGACTTATCAGCCCCAGCATTTT
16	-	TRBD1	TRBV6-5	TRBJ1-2	CASSYSTTGGNYGYTF	TGTGCCAGCAGTTACTCCACGACAGGGGGAAACTATGGCTACACCTTC
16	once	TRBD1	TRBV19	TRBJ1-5	CASSKFGQGANQPQHF	TGTGCCAGTAGTAAATTCGGACAGGGGGCGAATCAGCCCCAGCATTTT
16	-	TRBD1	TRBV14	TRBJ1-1	CASSRNPTGGGWEAFF	TGTGCCAGCAGCCGCAACCCGACAGGGGGTGGGTGGGAAGCTTTCTTT
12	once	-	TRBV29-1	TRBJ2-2	CSGRQQTGELFF	TGCAGCGGCCGACAGCAGACCGGGGAGCTGTTTTTT
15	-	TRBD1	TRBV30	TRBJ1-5	CAWSVGPGGRQPQNF	TGTGCCTGGAGTGTAGGGCCAGGGGGCCGTCAGCCCCAGAATTTT
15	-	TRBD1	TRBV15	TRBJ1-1	CATSRDQGVWTEAFF	TGTGCCACCAGCAGAGATCAGGGGGTTTGGACTGAAGCTTTCTTT
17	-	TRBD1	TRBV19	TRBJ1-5	CASSMVGRGIGNQPQHF	TGTGCCAGTAGTATGGTTGGCAGGGGGATTGGGAATCAGCCCCAGCATTTT
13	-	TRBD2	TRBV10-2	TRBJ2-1	CATGGTTYNEQFF	TGCGCCACGGGGGGGACCACCTACAATGAGCAGTTCTTC
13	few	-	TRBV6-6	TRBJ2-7	CASSYSRGYEQYF	TGTGCCAGCAGTTACTCGAGGGGGTACGAGCAGTACTTC
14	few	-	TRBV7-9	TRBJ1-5	CASSLGLGDQPQHF	TGTGCCAGCAGCTTAGGGTTGGGAGATCAGCCCCAGCATTTT
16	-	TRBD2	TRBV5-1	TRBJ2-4	CASSLSSSGGAYIQYF	TGCGCCAGCAGCTTGTCGTCTAGCGGGGGGGCATACATTCAGTACTTC
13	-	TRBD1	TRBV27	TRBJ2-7	CASSSRTGGEQYF	TGTGCCAGCAGTTCCCGGACAGGGGGCGAGCAGTACTTC
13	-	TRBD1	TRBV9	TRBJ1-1	CASSLQGGTEAFF	TGTGCCAGCAGCCTACAGGGGGGAACTGAAGCTTTCTTT
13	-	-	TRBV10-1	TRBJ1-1	CASRSSLNTEAFF	TGCGCCAGCAGATCGAGCCTGAACACTGAAGCTTTCTTT
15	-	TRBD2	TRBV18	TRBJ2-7	CASSPRGVIPYEQYF	TGTGCCAGCTCGCCTCGGGGGGTAATACCCTACGAGCAGTACTTC
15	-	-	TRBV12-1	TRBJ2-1	CASSFISGRGNEQFF	TGTGCCAGCAGCTTTATTAGCGGGAGAGGGAATGAGCAGTTCTTC
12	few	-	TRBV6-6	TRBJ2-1	CASRPTGLEQFF	TGTGCCAGCAGACCTACAGGCTTAGAGCAGTTCTTC
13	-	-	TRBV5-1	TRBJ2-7	CASSLEVVHEQYF	TGCGCCAGCAGCTTGGAAGTAGTACACGAGCAGTACTTC
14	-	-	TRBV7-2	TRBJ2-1	CASSLVAGPQGQFF	TGTGCCAGCAGCTTAGTCGCGGGACCCCAGGGGCAGTTCTTC
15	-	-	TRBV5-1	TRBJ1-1	CASSLEQGLATEAFF	TGCGCCAGCAGCTTGGAACAGGGCTTGGCGACTGAAGCTTTCTTT
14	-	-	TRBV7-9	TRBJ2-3	CASSTGLSTDTQYF	TGTGCCAGCAGCACGGGACTCAGCACAGATACGCAGTATTTT
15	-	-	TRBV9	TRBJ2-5	CASSGSAAQQETQYF	TGTGCCAGCAGCGGGTCTGCCGCCCAGCAAGAGACCCAGTACTTC
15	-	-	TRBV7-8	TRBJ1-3	CASSLVPGAGNTIYF	TGTGCCAGCAGCTTAGTACCAGGGGCTGGAAACACCATATATTTT
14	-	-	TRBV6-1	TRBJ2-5	CASSILGGEETQYF	TGTGCCAGCAGCATACTAGGGGGGGAAGAGACCCAGTACTTC
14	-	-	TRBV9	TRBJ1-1	CASSVVAGNTEAFF	TGTGCCAGCAGCGTAGTTGCGGGGAACACTGAAGCTTTCTTT
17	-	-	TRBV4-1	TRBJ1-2	CASSQARSTGGNYGYTF	TGCGCCAGCAGCCAAGCTCGGTCCACGGGTGGAAACTATGGCTACACCTTC
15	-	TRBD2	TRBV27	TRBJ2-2	CASSFASGATGELFF	TGTGCCAGCAGTTTCGCTAGCGGGGCCACCGGGGAGCTGTTTTTT
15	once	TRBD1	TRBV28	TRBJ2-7	CASSLRDRGLNEQYF	TGTGCCAGCAGTTTACGGGACAGGGGGCTGAACGAGCAGTACTTC
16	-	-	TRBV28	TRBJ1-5	CASSPPQVRLSQPQHF	TGTGCCAGCAGTCCGCCTCAGGTGAGATTATCACAGCCCCAGCATTTT
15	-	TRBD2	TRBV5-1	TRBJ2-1	CASSPTSGIGYEQFF	TGCGCCAGCAGCCCAACTAGCGGGATAGGGTATGAGCAGTTCTTC
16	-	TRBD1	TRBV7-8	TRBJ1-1	CASSLAPGQGNTEAFF	TGTGCCAGCAGCTTAGCGCCGGGACAGGGGAACACTGAAGCTTTCTTT
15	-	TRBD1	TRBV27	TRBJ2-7	CASSYGDRSSYEQYF	TGTGCCAGCAGTTACGGGGACAGGAGCTCCTACGAGCAGTACTTC
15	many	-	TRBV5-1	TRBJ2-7	CASSLEGVQYYEQYF	TGCGCCAGCAGCTTGGAAGGGGTGCAGTACTACGAGCAGTACTTC
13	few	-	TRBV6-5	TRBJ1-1	CASSYDRRRGAFF	TGTGCCAGCAGTTACGATCGACGGAGGGGAGCTTTCTTT
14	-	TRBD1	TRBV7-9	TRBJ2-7	CASSSQGSREEQYF	TGTGCCAGCAGCTCACAGGGGAGCCGTGAGGAGCAGTACTTC
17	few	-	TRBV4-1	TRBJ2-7	CASSQEEGARSSYEQYF	TGCGCCAGCAGCCAAGAGGAGGGGGCGAGGTCCTCCTACGAGCAGTACTTC
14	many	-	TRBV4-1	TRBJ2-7	CASSQDPGSNEQYF	TGCGCCAGCAGCCAAGACCCAGGTTCCAACGAGCAGTACTTC
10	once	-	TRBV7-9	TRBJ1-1	CASSSLEAFF	TGTGCCAGCAGCTCTCTTGAAGCTTTCTTT